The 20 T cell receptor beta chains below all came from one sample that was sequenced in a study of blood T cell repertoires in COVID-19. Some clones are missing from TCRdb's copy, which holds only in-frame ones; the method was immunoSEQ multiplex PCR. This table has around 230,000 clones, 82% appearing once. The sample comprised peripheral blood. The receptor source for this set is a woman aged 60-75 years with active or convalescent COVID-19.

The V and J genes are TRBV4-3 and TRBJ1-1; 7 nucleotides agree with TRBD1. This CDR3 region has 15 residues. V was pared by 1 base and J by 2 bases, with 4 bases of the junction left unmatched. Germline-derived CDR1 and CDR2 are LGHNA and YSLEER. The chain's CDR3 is CASSQAGTANTEAFF. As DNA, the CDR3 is TGCGCCAGCAGCCAAGCGGGGACAGCAAACACTGAAGCTTTCTTT.

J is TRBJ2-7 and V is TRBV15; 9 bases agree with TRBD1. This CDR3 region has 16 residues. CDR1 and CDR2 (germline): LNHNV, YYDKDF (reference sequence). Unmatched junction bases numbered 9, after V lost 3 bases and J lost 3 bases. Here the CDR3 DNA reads TGTGCCACCAGCAGGGATGGGACAGGGAACCGCTACGAGCAGTACTTC. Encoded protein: CATSRDGTGNRYEQYF.

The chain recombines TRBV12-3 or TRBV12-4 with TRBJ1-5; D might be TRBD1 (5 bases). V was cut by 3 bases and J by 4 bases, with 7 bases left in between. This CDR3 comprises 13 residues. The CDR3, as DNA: TGTGCCAGCAGTTTCGACAGAAATCAGCCCCAGCATTTT. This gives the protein CASSFDRNQPQHF.

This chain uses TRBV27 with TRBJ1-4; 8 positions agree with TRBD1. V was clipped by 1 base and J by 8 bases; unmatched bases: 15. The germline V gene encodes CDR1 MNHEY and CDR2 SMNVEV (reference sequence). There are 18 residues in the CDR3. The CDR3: CASSLLSYGQGKVEKLFF. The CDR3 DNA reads TGTGCCAGCAGTTTATTATCATACGGACAGGGAAAAGTAGAAAAACTGTTTTTT. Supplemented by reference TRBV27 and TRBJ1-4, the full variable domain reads EAQVTQNPRYLITVTGKKLTVTCSQNMNHEYMSWYRQDPGLGLRQIYYSMNVEVTDKGDVPEGYKVSRKEKRNFPLILESPSPNQTSLYFCASSLLSYGQGKVEKLFFGSGTQLSVL.

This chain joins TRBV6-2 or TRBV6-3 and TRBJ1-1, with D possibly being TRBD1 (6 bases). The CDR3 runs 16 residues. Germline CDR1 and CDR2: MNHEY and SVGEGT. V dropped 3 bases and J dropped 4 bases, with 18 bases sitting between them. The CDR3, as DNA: TGTGCCAGCAGTTATTCTACCGGCAGGGGCGTCACTGAAGCTTTCTTT. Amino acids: CASSYSTGRGVTEAFF.

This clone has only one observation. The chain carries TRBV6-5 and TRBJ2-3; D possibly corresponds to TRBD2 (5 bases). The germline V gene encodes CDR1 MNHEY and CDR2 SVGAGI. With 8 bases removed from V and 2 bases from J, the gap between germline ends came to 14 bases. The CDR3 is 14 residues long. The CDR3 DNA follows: TGTGCCAGCCTAAGCGGCAGCCCCACAGATACGCAGTATTTT. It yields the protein CASLSGSPTDTQYF.

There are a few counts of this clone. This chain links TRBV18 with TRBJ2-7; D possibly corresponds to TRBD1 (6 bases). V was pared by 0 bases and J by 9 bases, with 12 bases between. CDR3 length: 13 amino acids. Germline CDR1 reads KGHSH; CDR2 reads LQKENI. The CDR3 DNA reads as TGTGCCAGCTCACCACCCGTTAAGGACAGGCAGTACTTC. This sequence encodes CASSPPVKDRQYF.

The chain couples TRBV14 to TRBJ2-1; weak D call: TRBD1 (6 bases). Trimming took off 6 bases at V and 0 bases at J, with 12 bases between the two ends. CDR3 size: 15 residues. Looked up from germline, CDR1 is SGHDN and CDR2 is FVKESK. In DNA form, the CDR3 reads TGTGCCAGCAGTAGGGACATTATCTCCTACAATGAGCAGTTCTTC. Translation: CASSRDIISYNEQFF. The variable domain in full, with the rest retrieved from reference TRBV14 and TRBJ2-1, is EAGVTQFPSHSVIEKGQTVTLRCDPISGHDNLYWYRRVMGKEIKFLLHFVKESKQDESGMPNNRFLAERTGGTYSTLKVQPAELEDSGVYFCASSRDIISYNEQFFGPGTRLTVL.

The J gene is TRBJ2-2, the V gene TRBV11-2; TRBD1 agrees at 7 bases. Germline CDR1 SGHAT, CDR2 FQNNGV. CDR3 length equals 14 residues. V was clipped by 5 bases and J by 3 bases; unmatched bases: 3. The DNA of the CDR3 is TGTGCCAGCAGCGAGGGGGCGGACACCGGGGAGCTGTTTTTT. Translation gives CASSEGADTGELFF.

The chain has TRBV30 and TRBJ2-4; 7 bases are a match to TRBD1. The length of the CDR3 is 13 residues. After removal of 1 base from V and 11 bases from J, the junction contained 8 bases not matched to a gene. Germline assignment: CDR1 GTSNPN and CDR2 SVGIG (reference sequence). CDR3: CAWSDTGTDFQYF. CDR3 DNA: TGTGCCTGGAGTGACACCGGGACAGATTTTCAGTACTTC.

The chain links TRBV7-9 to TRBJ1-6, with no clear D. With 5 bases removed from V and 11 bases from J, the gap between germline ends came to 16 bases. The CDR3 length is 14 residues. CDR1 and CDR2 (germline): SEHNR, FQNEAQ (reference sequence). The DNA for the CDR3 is TGTGCCAGCAGCATCCCGGGAAGGGTCCCACCCCTCCACTTT. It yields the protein CASSIPGRVPPLHF. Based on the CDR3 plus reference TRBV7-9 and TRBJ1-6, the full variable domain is DTGVSQNPRHKITKRGQNVTFRCDPISEHNRLYWYRQTLGQGPEFLTYFQNEAQLEKSRLLSDRFSAERPKGSFSTLEIQRTEQGDSAMYLCASSIPGRVPPLHFGNGTRLTVT.

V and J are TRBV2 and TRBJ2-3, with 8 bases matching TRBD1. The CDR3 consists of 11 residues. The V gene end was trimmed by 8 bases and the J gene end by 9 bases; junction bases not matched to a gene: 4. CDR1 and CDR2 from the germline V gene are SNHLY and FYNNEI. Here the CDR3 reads CASEGQGTQYF. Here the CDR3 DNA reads TGTGCCAGCGAAGGACAGGGCACGCAGTATTTT. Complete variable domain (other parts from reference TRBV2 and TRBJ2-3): EPEVTQTPSHQVTQMGQEVILRCVPISNHLYFYWYRQILGQKVEFLVSFYNNEISEKSEIFDDQFSVERPDGSNFTLKIRSTKLEDSAMYFCASEGQGTQYFGPGTRLTVL.

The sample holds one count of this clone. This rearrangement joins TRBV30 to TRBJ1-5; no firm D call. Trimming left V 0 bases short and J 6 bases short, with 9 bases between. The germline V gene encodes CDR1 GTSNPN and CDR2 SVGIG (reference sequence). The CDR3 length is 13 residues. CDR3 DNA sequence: TGTGCCTGGAGTGTACGGGATGGTCAGCCCCAGCATTTT. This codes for CAWSVRDGQPQHF. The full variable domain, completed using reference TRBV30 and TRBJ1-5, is SQTIHQWPATLVQPVGSPLSLECTVEGTSNPNLYWYRQAAGRGLQLLFYSVGIGQISSEVPQNLSASRPQDRQFILSSKKLLLSDSGFYLCAWSVRDGQPQHFGDGTRLSIL.

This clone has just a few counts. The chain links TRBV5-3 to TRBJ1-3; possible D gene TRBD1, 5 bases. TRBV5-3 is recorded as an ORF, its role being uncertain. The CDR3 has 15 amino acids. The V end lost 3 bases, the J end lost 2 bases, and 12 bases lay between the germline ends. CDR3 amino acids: CARSCKRGTGNTIYF. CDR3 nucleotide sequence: TGTGCCAGAAGCTGCAAGCGGGGGACTGGAAACACCATATATTTT.

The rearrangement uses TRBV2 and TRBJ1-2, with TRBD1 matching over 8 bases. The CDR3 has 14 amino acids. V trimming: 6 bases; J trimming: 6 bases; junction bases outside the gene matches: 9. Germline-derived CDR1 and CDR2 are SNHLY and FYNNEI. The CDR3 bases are TGTGCCAGCAGCCTCTCTTCACAGGGGGATGGCTACACCTTC. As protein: CASSLSSQGDGYTF.

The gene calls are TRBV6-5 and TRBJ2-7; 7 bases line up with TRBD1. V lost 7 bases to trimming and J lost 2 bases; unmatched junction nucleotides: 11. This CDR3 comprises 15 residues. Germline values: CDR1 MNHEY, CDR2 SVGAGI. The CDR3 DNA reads TGTGCCAGCACCCTCTATGGACAGGAGCCCTACGAGCAGTACTTC. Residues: CASTLYGQEPYEQYF.

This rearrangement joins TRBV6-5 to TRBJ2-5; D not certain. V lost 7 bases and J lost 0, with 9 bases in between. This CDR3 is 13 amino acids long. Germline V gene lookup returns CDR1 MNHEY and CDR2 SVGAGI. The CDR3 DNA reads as TGTGCCAGCACCCGTAACAACCAAGAGACCCAGTACTTC. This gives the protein CASTRNNQETQYF.

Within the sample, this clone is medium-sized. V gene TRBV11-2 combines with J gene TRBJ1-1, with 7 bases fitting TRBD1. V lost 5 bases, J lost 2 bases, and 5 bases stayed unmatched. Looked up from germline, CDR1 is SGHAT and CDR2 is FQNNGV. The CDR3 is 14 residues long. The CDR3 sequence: CASSLQGINTEAFF. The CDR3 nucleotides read TGTGCCAGCAGCCTACAGGGGATTAACACTGAAGCTTTCTTT.

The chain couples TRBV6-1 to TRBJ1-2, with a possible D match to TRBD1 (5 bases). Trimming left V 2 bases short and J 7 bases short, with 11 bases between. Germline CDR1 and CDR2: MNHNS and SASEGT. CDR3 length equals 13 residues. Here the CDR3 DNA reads TGTGCCAGCAGTGAAAGGCAGGGCATTGGCTACACCTTC. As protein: CASSERQGIGYTF.

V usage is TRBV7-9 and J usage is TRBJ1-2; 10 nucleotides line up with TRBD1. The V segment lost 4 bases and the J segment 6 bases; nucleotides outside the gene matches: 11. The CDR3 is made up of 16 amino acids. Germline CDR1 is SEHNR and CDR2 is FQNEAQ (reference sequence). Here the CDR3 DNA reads TGTGCCAGCAGCTCAAAACGGACAGGGGGTGAGAATGGCTACACCTTC. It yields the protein CASSSKRTGGENGYTF.